One sample yielded the 20 T cell receptor beta chains listed below, sequenced in a study of blood T cells in healthy people across ages. A second PCR, run for 7 to 11 cycles, used a sample-barcoded 5' primer plus a J-beta primer mix. TCRdb itself ran the 5' RACE reads through MiXCR, one entry per CDR3 protein. The repertoire holds 780,000 or so distinct CDR3 sequences, with about 55% as singletons. The material sequenced was blood. The receptors derive from an elderly man in good health.

CDR3 in amino acids: CASSETRVTNYGYTF. In DNA form, the CDR3 reads TGTGCCAGCAGTGAAACGCGGGTAACTAACTATGGCTACACCTTC. The chain carries TRBV2 and TRBJ1-2; D gene uncertain. The V gene lost 2 bases and the J gene lost 0 bases, with 10 bases spanning the gap. CDR3 size: 15 residues. Looked up from germline, CDR1 is SNHLY and CDR2 is FYNNEI.

The chain combines TRBV27 with TRBJ2-1; TRBD2 matches at 8 bases. This CDR3 is built from 15 residues. With V trimmed by 3 bases and J by 10 bases, 11 bases remained unmatched. Germline V gives CDR1 MNHEY, CDR2 SMNVEV (reference sequence). The CDR3 DNA sequence: TGTGCCAGCAGTTTGGTGGCCGTCACTAGCGGCGAGCAGTTCTTC. This translates into CASSLVAVTSGEQFF.

The sample holds a few counts of this clonotype. The chain carries TRBV11-3 and TRBJ2-3; D not resolved. V was shortened by 6 bases and J by 6 bases, with 13 bases between the two germline ends. Germline lookup yields CDR1 SGHNT and CDR2 YENEEA. The CDR3 extends over 13 amino acids. This CDR3 reads CASRANAGDTQYF. CDR3 DNA sequence: TGTGCCAGCAGGGCAAACGCCGGGGATACGCAGTATTTT.

For this clonotype: An end of the junction does not agree with germline; a read error may underlie this. This sequence joins TRBV20-1 and TRBJ2-4, with D maybe TRBD2 (5 bases). There are 14 residues in the CDR3. CDR1 is DFQATT and CDR2 is SNEGSKA in the germline V gene (reference sequence). CDR3: CSTSTTLSPNIQYF. The CDR3 DNA reads TGCAGTACTAGTACGACTCTCTCTCCAAACATTCAGTACTTC.

This clonotype was found a few times. The chain recombines TRBV18 with TRBJ2-7; 9 bases align to TRBD1. The DNA matches TRBJ2-4 better at its end, which makes the J call doubtful. Per the germline V gene, CDR1 is KGHSH and CDR2 is LQKENI. The length of the CDR3 is 15 residues. In DNA form, the CDR3 reads TGTGCCAGCTCACCCCTCGGGACAGGGCAGGACATTCAGTACTTC. Protein product: CASSPLGTGQDIQYF.

The rearrangement uses TRBV4-1 and TRBJ2-4; the D call may be TRBD1 or TRBD2 (5 bases each). V was trimmed by 2 bases and J by 9 bases, leaving 11 bases between them. The CDR3 is 13 amino acids. The germline V gene encodes CDR1 MGHRA and CDR2 YSYEKL. The CDR3 nucleotides read TGCGCCAGCAGCCAAATCGGTGGGGGCATTCAGTACTTC. Its protein product is CASSQIGGGIQYF.

V usage is TRBV30 and J usage is TRBJ1-4, with TRBD1 matching 11 bases. Germline trimming cut 3 bases from V and 8 bases from J; bases unmatched to any gene: 8. In germline, CDR1 is GTSNPN, CDR2 SVGIG (reference sequence). CDR3 size: 15 residues. DNA of the CDR3: TGTGCCTGGAGCGGACAGGGGGCGCTTGAGGAAAAACTGTTTTTT. This gives the protein CAWSGQGALEEKLFF.

The chain links TRBV10-3 to TRBJ1-1; D is possibly TRBD1 (5 bases). The germline gives CDR1 ENHRY, CDR2 SYGVKD. The CDR3 consists of 13 residues. V shed 0 bases and J shed 9 bases, with 11 bases lying between them. In nucleotides, the CDR3 is TGTGCCATCAGTGAGTCTGGCAGGGAGCAAGCTTTCTTT. It yields the protein CAISESGREQAFF.

There are a few counts of this clonotype. The V and J genes are TRBV20-1 and TRBJ2-5; D is ambiguous. In germline, CDR1 is DFQATT, CDR2 SNEGSKA (reference sequence). V was pared by 0 bases and J by 4 bases, with 12 bases between. This CDR3 has 14 amino acids. The CDR3 region has the DNA TGCAGTGCTAGAGATCCGCGAAGGGTAGAGACCCAGTACTTC. Its protein is CSARDPRRVETQYF.

This clonotype was seen only a few times. The V and J genes are TRBV20-1 and TRBJ2-7; 7 nucleotides align to TRBD1. Germline V gene data show CDR1 as DFQATT and CDR2 as SNEGSKA (reference sequence). The CDR3 covers 13 residues. With V trimmed by 1 base and J by 4 bases, 4 bases remained unmatched. CDR3 sequence (DNA): TGCAGTGCTAGAGGAAGGACAGGTTACGAGCAGTACTTC. Translated, it gives CSARGRTGYEQYF.

This sequence joins TRBV2 and TRBJ2-7, with D uncertain. The CDR3 has 13 residues. V was cut by 4 bases and J by 0 bases, with 7 bases left in between. Per germline, CDR1 SNHLY and CDR2 FYNNEI. DNA for the CDR3: TGTGCCAGCAGTGCTGTCCCCTCCTACGAGCAGTACTTC. Its translation is CASSAVPSYEQYF.

The chain is built from TRBV20-1 and TRBJ2-1; 14 positions match TRBD2. V was pared by 6 bases and J by 7 bases, with 5 bases of the junction left unmatched. CDR1 is DFQATT, CDR2 SNEGSKA, per germline (reference sequence). This CDR3 is 14 amino acids long. The CDR3 DNA reads TGCAGTGCGACCGGGACTAGCGGGAGAAATGAGCAGTTCTTC. As protein: CSATGTSGRNEQFF.

This rearrangement joins TRBV29-1 to TRBJ2-4; D may correspond to TRBD1 or TRBD2 (5 bases each). Germline loops: CDR1 SQVTM, CDR2 ANQGSEA. The ends were cut back, 7 bases at V and 15 bases at J, with 25 bases in the middle. The CDR3 is made up of 13 amino acids. The CDR3 here is CSAAGVGPIPLYF. CDR3 in DNA: TGCAGCGCTGCTGGAGTGGGACCGATTCCATTGTACTTC.

This clonotype was detected only a few times. The J gene is TRBJ2-4, the V gene TRBV28; D not certain. The length of the CDR3 is 14 residues. V was trimmed by 3 bases and J by 3 bases, leaving 9 bases between them. CDR1 MDHEN and CDR2 SYDVKM come from the germline V gene. CDR3 loop: CASSFGVVKNIQYF. In nucleotides, the CDR3 is TGTGCCAGCAGTTTCGGAGTGGTCAAAAACATTCAGTACTTC.

The chain is built from TRBV5-1 and TRBJ2-5; maybe TRBD1 (6 bases). The J call may be wrong; the DNA end is better matched by TRBJ2-7. This CDR3 contains 14 residues. From germline, CDR1 is SGHRS and CDR2 YFSETQ. The CDR3 sequence is CASSGDNRDYEQYF. CDR3 in DNA: TGCGCCAGCAGCGGAGACAACAGGGACTACGAGCAGTACTTC.

This clonotype was counted only a few times. The genes are TRBV4-1 and TRBJ1-5; possibly TRBD1 for D (5 bases). V was pared by 8 bases and J by 2 bases, with 16 bases between. Germline CDR1 is MGHRA and CDR2 is YSYEKL. CDR3 length: 15 amino acids. In DNA form, the CDR3 reads TGCGCCAGCCACCAAACGGGGGTCGGCAATCAGCCCCAGCATTTT. Translation: CASHQTGVGNQPQHF.

The rearrangement joins TRBV29-1 to TRBJ2-7; the match to TRBD2 covers 11 bases. V was clipped by 6 bases and J by 5 bases; unmatched bases: 12. Per germline, CDR1 SQVTM and CDR2 ANQGSEA. The CDR3 is 15 residues long. In DNA, the CDR3 is TGCAGCGTCCCCCCGGATAGCGGGAGGGCCCACGAGCAGTACTTC. Protein sequence: CSVPPDSGRAHEQYF.

This clonotype was seen many times. The chain joins TRBV7-2 to TRBJ2-7; 9 nucleotides agree with TRBD1. Germline V lookup: CDR1 SGHTA, CDR2 FQGNSA. V gave up 6 bases and J gave up 2 bases; unmatched junction bases: 5. There are 14 residues in the CDR3. CDR3 DNA: TGTGCCAGCAGTCCCCGGACAGGGGCCTACGAGCAGTACTTC. The encoded protein is CASSPRTGAYEQYF.

Notes on this clonotype: At one of its ends the junction is not consistent with the germline gene, which may arise from a read error. The chain has TRBV4-3 and TRBJ2-6; D remains ambiguous. Germline V gene sequence: CDR1 LGHNA, CDR2 YSLEER. The CDR3 length is 21 residues. Here the CDR3 DNA reads TGCGCCAGCAGCCTAAGAAGGGCGGACCGAAGATATTCCTCTGGGACCAACGTCCTGACTTTC. Translation: CASSLRRADRRYSSGTNVLTF.

About this clonotype itself: The junction does not match germline at one end; this may be a read error. CDR3 nucleotide sequence: TGCGCCAGCAGCCGATGGACAACTAGCACAGATACGCGGTATTTT. Translating gives CASSRWTTSTDTRYF. The rearrangement joins TRBV5-1 to TRBJ2-3, with D maybe TRBD2 (6 bases). The CDR3 runs 15 residues. Germline V gene lookup returns CDR1 SGHRS and CDR2 YFSETQ.